This T cell receptor (beta chain) was recovered during a study of T-cell reconstitution after alpha-beta-depleted transplantation in children. Study outcomes and limitations: T-cell numbers and diversity, one year after transplant, stemmed largely from T cells that were newly produced. Two months or so post-transplant, alpha-beta T cells reportedly derived from several hundred expanded graft clones.

Worth noting for this clonotype: Its antigen is currently unknown.

Unique molecular identifiers featured in how the TCRbeta library was prepared. TCRdb independently ran MiXCR on the PCR reads; one entry per CDR3 protein. The data hold hundreds of thousands of distinct CDR3 sequences, with around 15% observed a single time. V lost 2 bases and J 4 bases, leaving 13 bases between the germline ends. Germline V gene lookup returns CDR1 MNHEY and CDR2 SVGAGI. CDR3 length equals 15 residues. This receptor was identified in a boy under three years old who had a stem cell transplant for Wiskott-Aldrich syndrome, so the T cells may come from the graft donor. The chain joins TRBV6-5 to TRBJ2-3; no firm D call. The source material was PBMCs, mostly from graft donor cells, sampled 360 days after TCRalphabeta/CD19-depleted stem cell transplant. CDR3 sequence: CASSYGPNTPDTQYF. As DNA, the CDR3 is TGTGCCAGCAGTTACGGCCCTAATACCCCAGATACGCAGTATTTT.